The 28 T cell receptor beta chains below all came from one sample that was sequenced in a study of tumor-infiltrating lymphocytes in primary liver carcinoma. Synthesis of TCR beta cDNA was carried out from about 0.55 ug total RNA with a constant-region primer. Modified slightly, ARM-PCR produced TCR beta libraries over three nested multiplex PCR rounds. Researchers ran the first two PCR rounds for roughly 11 cycles each with TRBV1-TRBV30 forward primers and a C-beta reverse primer. TCRdb processed the multiplex PCR reads anew with MiXCR; each CDR3 protein has one entry. This sample has about 64,000 distinct CDR3 sequences, with 71% found just once. Each 20-30 mg portion of unsorted bulk tissue served as the source for co-extraction of RNA and DNA. Source material: liver tumor tissue from sampling region 4. Subset: tumor region T4, right-lateral pole. These receptor sequences come from a middle-aged man with primary liver carcinoma and hepatitis B virus infection.

About this clonotype itself: One junction end does not reproduce the germline sequence, and a read error may be involved. The chain carries TRBV6-1 and TRBJ2-2; D is perhaps TRBD1 or TRBD2 (5 bases each). Looked up from germline, CDR1 is MNHNS and CDR2 is SASEGT. CDR3 length: 17 amino acids. CDR3 in DNA: TGTGCTAGCAGTGAAGGGAGACAGAGGGATACCACCGGGGAGCTGTTTTTT. Amino acid sequence: CASSEGRQRDTTGELFF.

In regard to this clonotype: The conserved phenylalanine or tryptophan normally closing the CDR3 is absent here, so this likely arose from a read error. This chain uses TRBV29-1 with TRBJ2-5; 9 positions agree with TRBD1. V shed 4 bases and J 2 bases; nucleotides not matched to a gene: 14. This CDR3 spans 17 amino acids. In germline, CDR1 is SQVTM, CDR2 ANQGSEA. The CDR3 region has the DNA TGCAGCGTTGTCTTTAAACGAGGACAGGGGCCACAAGAGACCCAGTACTTA. Protein product: CSVVFKRGQGPQETQYL.

This clonotype was counted ten times or more. CDR3 region: CASRLAGLGTYEQYF. The CDR3 nucleotides read TGTGCCAGCAGACTAGCGGGACTTGGGACCTACGAGCAGTACTTC. The V call is TRBV6-1, the J call TRBJ2-7; 10 bases match TRBD2. Germline V gives CDR1 MNHNS, CDR2 SASEGT. Trimming took 6 bases from V and 2 from J; bases not matched to a gene: 7. The CDR3 is 15 amino acids.

Turning to this clonotype: A read error is likely, as this CDR3 ends without the conserved phenylalanine or tryptophan. The DNA is left out, because the CDR3 cannot be placed on it with certainty; the CDR3 is given as TCRdb lists it. The rearrangement uses TRBV6-5 and TRBJ2-1. CDR1 MNHEY and CDR2 SVGAGI come from the germline V gene. The CDR3 sequence runs 12 residues, both termini included. The CDR3 sequence is CASTTEYNEQLL.

This clonotype was recorded only once. At one end, the junction sequence differs from germline, possibly due to a read error. The J gene is TRBJ2-7, the V gene TRBV11-2; possibly TRBD2 for D (5 bases). Germline V gene data show CDR1 as SGHAT and CDR2 as FQNNGV. The CDR3 extends over 15 amino acids. CDR3 loop: CAGSLESGISGELYF. DNA for the CDR3: TGTGCCGGCAGCCTAGAGTCCGGGATCTCTGGCGAGCTGTACTTC.

For this clonotype: A read error may be the cause here, since a much bigger clone is one base away. CDR3: CVSSYGGAGGEAFF. The DNA of the CDR3 is TGTGTCAGCAGTTACGGGGGTGCGGGAGGTGAAGCTTTCTTT. This chain joins TRBV6-5 and TRBJ1-1, with D tentatively TRBD1 (5 bases). Germline V lookup: CDR1 MNHEY, CDR2 SVGAGI. This CDR3 is 14 amino acids long.

As for this clonotype: One junction end does not reproduce the germline sequence, and a read error may be involved. The chain joins TRBV2 to TRBJ2-7; tentative D call: TRBD1 (6 bases). This CDR3 has 15 amino acids. Per the germline V gene, CDR1 is SNHLY and CDR2 is FYNNEI. The CDR3 nucleotides are TGTGCCAGCAGTGAGAACAGGGTGGTCTCCTACGATCAGTATTTC. Protein product: CASSENRVVSYDQYF.

The chain is built from TRBV11-2 and TRBJ2-5; 8 positions match TRBD2. Germline-derived CDR1 and CDR2 are SGHAT and FQNNGV. V gave up 9 bases and J gave up 14 bases; unmatched junction bases: 26. The CDR3 sequence is 16 residues long. CDR3 sequence (DNA): TGTGCCAGTAGCCAAACTCCTGGCGGGGGGAAAGAGACGGAATACTTC. The encoded protein is CASSQTPGGGKETEYF.

On this clonotype itself: A read error may be the cause here, since a much bigger clone is one base away. The chain is built from TRBV11-3 and TRBJ2-6; D may be TRBD1 (5 bases). CDR1 SGHNT and CDR2 YENEEA come from the germline V gene. The CDR3 is made up of 14 amino acids. CDR3 loop: CAISPRAGANVLTF. The CDR3 DNA follows: TGTGCCATCAGCCCCAGGGCCGGGGCCAACGTCCTGACTTTC.

With respect to this clonotype: Sequence at one end of the junction differs from germline and may be a read error. The J gene is TRBJ2-5, the V gene TRBV5-4, with 7 bases that match TRBD1. CDR1 SGHNT and CDR2 YYREEE come from the germline V gene (reference sequence). The CDR3 is made up of 16 amino acids. The DNA for the CDR3 is TGTGCCAGCAGCTTGTGGGGGCGACAGGGTCAAGAGTCCCAATACTTC. Residues: CASSLWGRQGQESQYF.

Note on this clonotype: No conserved phenylalanine or tryptophan ends this CDR3, so it is likely a read error. This chain connects TRBV5-4 to TRBJ2-7, with 7 positions matching TRBD2. Trimming took 3 bases from V and 5 from J; bases not matched to a gene: 8. The CDR3 spans 14 residues. Germline CDR1 and CDR2: SGHNT and YYREEE (reference sequence). The CDR3 DNA reads TGTGCCAGCAGCTGGGACTACAGACCCCACGAGCAGTACCCC. Its protein is CASSWDYRPHEQYP.

Of note for this clonotype: One junction end does not reproduce the germline sequence, and a read error may be involved. The genes are TRBV4-1 and TRBJ1-5; D not resolved. The CDR3 has 17 residues. Looked up from germline, CDR1 is MGHRA and CDR2 is YSYEKL. The CDR3 here is CANSQDLWLSANQPQHF. DNA of the CDR3: TGCGCCAACAGCCAAGATTTATGGCTATCGGCGAATCAGCCCCAGCATTTT.

The rearrangement uses TRBV10-1 and TRBJ1-1, with D unclear. This CDR3 comprises 16 residues. Per germline, CDR1 WNHNN and CDR2 SYGVQD (reference sequence). This CDR3 reads CSPTVRTLGTATEAFF. The CDR3 DNA reads as TGCTCACCAACAGTGAGGACTTTAGGAACCGCCACTGAAGCTTTCTTT.

On this clonotype: The CDR3 does not end in the conserved phenylalanine or tryptophan, so this is likely a read error. The gene calls are TRBV12-3 or TRBV12-4 and TRBJ2-5; maybe TRBD2 (5 bases). The CDR3 contains 13 residues. Trimming removed 6 bases at V and 4 bases at J, with 12 bases between. The CDR3 protein is CASSRSGRETQYS. The CDR3 DNA sequence: TGTGCCAGCAGCCGAAGCGGAAGAGAGACCCAGTACTCC.

A note on this clonotype: An end of the junction differs from the germline gene, which may be a read error. The chain has TRBV6-1 and TRBJ1-2; D is unresolved. CDR3 size: 14 residues. The V gene's germline CDR1 is MNHNS and CDR2 SASEGT. The CDR3 loop reads CASSVKQAIYGYTF. In nucleotides, the CDR3 is TGTGCCAGCAGTGTGAAGCAAGCTATCTATGGCTACACATTC.

About this clonotype: This clone may be a read error of a much larger clone one base away. J is TRBJ2-7 and V is TRBV6-1, with D perhaps assigned TRBD1 or TRBD2 (5 bases each). V lost 8 bases and J lost 2, with 16 bases in between. Germline V gene sequence: CDR1 MNHNS, CDR2 SASEGT. The CDR3 is 14 residues long. The CDR3 sequence is CASQRRGVPYEQYF. The DNA for the CDR3 is TGTGCCAGCCAACGGAGAGGGGTCCCCTACGAGCAGTACTTC.

V and J are TRBV6-2 or TRBV6-3 and TRBJ2-2; D may be TRBD2 (5 bases). CDR3 size: 20 residues. The germline V and J ends were trimmed by 7 bases and 7 bases, with 34 bases remaining between them. CDR1 MNHEY and CDR2 SVGEGT come from the germline V gene. CDR3 sequence (DNA): TGTGCCAGCAATTGGACTCCGGGCGCGGCTAGATGGTTGTCTGGCGGGGAGCTGTTTTTT. Residues: CASNWTPGAARWLSGGELFF.

Concerning this clonotype: One junction end disagrees with the germline gene, perhaps due to a read error. The CDR3 DNA is TGTGCCAGCAGCCCACCCAGGGGGTTAGTGAACACTGGAGCTTTCTTT. Amino acid sequence: CASSPPRGLVNTGAFF. The chain employs TRBV11-2 and TRBJ1-1; 7 bases map to TRBD1. This CDR3 is built from 16 residues. Looked up from germline, CDR1 is SGHAT and CDR2 is FQNNGV.

For this clonotype: A much larger clone is a single base away; this may be a read error. No conserved phenylalanine or tryptophan ends this CDR3, so it is likely a read error. The CDR3 loop is CASSSSGLAEQFI. CDR3 DNA: TGCGCCAGCAGCTCGTCGGGACTAGCTGAGCAGTTCATC. The rearrangement joins TRBV5-1 to TRBJ2-1; 9 bases map to TRBD2. J lost 9 bases, V lost 3 bases, and 4 bases had no gene match. Germline assignment: CDR1 SGHRS and CDR2 YFSETQ. CDR3 length: 13 amino acids.

This clonotype was recorded a few times. The CDR3 nucleotides are TGTGCCATCAGTGACCAGGACGGCTATGGCTACACCTTC. This codes for CAISDQDGYGYTF. The gene calls are TRBV10-3 and TRBJ1-2, with D hard to call. In germline, CDR1 is ENHRY, CDR2 SYGVKD. The V end was cut by 3 bases, the J end by 4 bases, with 9 bases between. The CDR3 has 13 amino acids.

As for this clonotype: Lacking the conserved final phenylalanine or tryptophan, this CDR3 likely reflects a read error. The rearrangement uses TRBV11-2 and TRBJ2-7; 7 nucleotides match TRBD1. This CDR3 is built from 17 residues. Germline CDR1 and CDR2: SGHAT and FQNNGV. The CDR3 sequence is CASSLDVRRQGSYGQYS. Written as DNA, the CDR3 is TGTGCCAGCAGCTTAGATGTAAGGAGACAGGGATCCTACGGGCAGTACTCC.

This clonotype was recorded only once. The germline gene is not matched at one end of the junction; a read error may be the cause. V and J are TRBV11-2 and TRBJ1-4; D not resolved. This CDR3 region has 16 residues. Germline V gene lookup returns CDR1 SGHAT and CDR2 FQNNGV. In DNA, the CDR3 is TGTGTCAGCGGCAAGACTCCAGGAGGAACAGATGTAAAACTGTTTTTT. Residues: CVSGKTPGGTDVKLFF.

In regard to this clonotype: The junction does not match germline at one end; this may be a read error. The V gene is TRBV5-5, the J gene TRBJ2-3; no clear D gene. Per germline, CDR1 SGHKS and CDR2 YYEKEE (reference sequence). This CDR3 is 14 amino acids long. The chain's CDR3 is CVSSPTSTNDTQYF. DNA for the CDR3: TGTGTCAGCAGTCCCACCTCGACCAATGATACGCAGTATTTT.

As concerns this clonotype: Germline and junction disagree at one end, which may indicate a read error. This chain uses TRBV4-2 with TRBJ2-7; 10 bases map to TRBD2. This CDR3 comprises 18 residues. Germline V gives CDR1 LGHNA, CDR2 YNFKEQ. The CDR3 DNA sequence: TGTGTCAGCAGCCAGAACTTCCCGAGTAGCGGGAGGAAACACGAGCAGTACTTC. It encodes CVSSQNFPSSGRKHEQYF.

V usage is TRBV5-4 and J usage is TRBJ2-5, with a weak D call TRBD1 (6 bases). Germline V gene lookup returns CDR1 SGHNT and CDR2 YYREEE (reference sequence). Deletions cut 1 base from V and 4 bases from J, with 14 bases between. The CDR3 runs to 15 residues. DNA of the CDR3: TGTGCCAGCAGCTTGTTTTCAGGGGTGGGAGAGACCCAGTACTTC. Its translation: CASSLFSGVGETQYF.

On this clonotype: This may stem from a read error, because a much larger clone lies one nucleotide away. This chain links TRBV29-1 with TRBJ1-2; D may be TRBD1 (5 bases). The CDR3 has 13 amino acids. Germline V gene data show CDR1 as SQVTM and CDR2 as ANQGSEA. Trimming left V 4 bases short and J 2 bases short, with 11 bases between. The CDR3 sequence: CSVVVGVNYGYTF. Written as DNA, the CDR3 is TGCAGCGTTGTGGTAGGGGTGAACTATGGCTACACCTTC.

The V gene is TRBV29-1, the J gene TRBJ2-1; no reliable D call. Trimming took 6 bases from V and 6 from J, leaving 12 bases between them. This CDR3 has 12 residues. The V gene's germline CDR1 is SQVTM and CDR2 ANQGSEA. The CDR3 here is CSVRHCGNEQFF. The DNA for the CDR3 is TGCAGCGTCCGACATTGTGGCAATGAGCAGTTCTTC.

This clonotype has only a few counts. The CDR3 DNA reads TGTGCCAGCAGCTTCATTACAGATCCGGAATACGAGCAGTACTTC. It codes for CASSFITDPEYEQYF. The chain couples TRBV11-2 to TRBJ2-7; D is uncertain. Between the trimmed V and J ends, which lost 3 bases and 4 bases, there was a span of 16 bases. CDR3 size: 15 residues. Per the germline V gene, CDR1 is SGHAT and CDR2 is FQNNGV. The whole variable domain, remainder taken from reference TRBV11-2 and TRBJ2-7, is EAGVAQSPRYKIIEKRQSVAFWCNPISGHATLYWYQQILGQGPKLLIQFQNNGVVDDSQLPKDRFSAERLKGVDSTLKIQPAKLEDSAVYLCASSFITDPEYEQYFGPGTRLTVT.